This section outlines one T cell receptor (beta chain) sequence together with its context. Its matching antigen is unknown. Of the isolated RNA, all was reverse transcribed, and so the sequenced material was expressed TCRB transcripts. Clones were sequenced by immunoSEQ multiplex PCR, and TCRdb holds only the in-frame ones, with some missing. The sample has fewer than 25,000 clones; roughly 66% are singletons. About 120 mL of blood, on average, came from one heparinised draw per donor. CD45RO/CCR7/CD25/CD127/CD95/CD27 staining was used to isolate CD4+ naive, central memory, regulatory and stem cell-like memory cells by sorting. The sample belongs to a study of beta chain features in type 1 diabetes. Study-level points and caveats: In comparison with healthy donors, patients had naive, central memory and Treg TCRB repertoires that appeared more similar. Type 1 diabetes patients had TCRB CDR3s that were shorter (moderately but significantly so) in all four CD4+ subsets.

The sequence was obtained from a man aged 18 to 29 with type 1 diabetes. Sequencing was performed on Tregs from blood.

The CDR3 loop reads CASSEASQSYEQYF. The CDR3 DNA reads TGTGCCAGCAGTGAAGCGTCGCAGTCCTACGAGCAGTACTTC. This rearrangement joins TRBV2 to TRBJ2-7, with D unresolved. This CDR3 spans 14 amino acids. Trimming cost V 0 bases and J 1 base, with 7 bases left between them. Germline lookup yields CDR1 SNHLY and CDR2 FYNNEI.